The rows below give T cell receptor beta chains drawn from one sample of a study of human T cells and chemical hapten exposure. In TCRdb, the RACE reads were re-called with MiXCR into one record per CDR3 protein. This sample carries approximately 91,000 distinct CDR3 sequences, roughly 11% of them seen once, and the ten largest clones take more than 1.5%. The starting material was whole blood, obtained in connection with sensitization to the hapten diphenylcyclopropenone (DPC). Every receptor here comes from a man between 18 and 35 years old with alopecia areata. Some clones in this sample may be carry-over from other donors' samples. Both conserved end residues are part of each CDR3. A D gene is named only where the DNA matches it firmly. Clone size is shown for a subset of rows, as once, few, many or a class of expanded clone.

v_call	j_call	clone_size	d_call	cdr3_nt	cdr3_aa
TRBV7-3	TRBJ2-2	many	-	TGTGCCAGCAGCCAACGAGTCGGGGAGCTGTTTTTT	CASSQRVGELFF
TRBV7-9	TRBJ2-1	many	TRBD1	TGTGCCAGCAGTTTTTCTGGGACAGGGCAAAACAATGAGCAGTTCTTC	CASSFSGTGQNNEQFF
TRBV9	TRBJ1-4	few	-	TGTGCCAGCAGCTTATCGGGACACTCTAATGAAAAACTGTTTTTT	CASSLSGHSNEKLFF
TRBV3-1	TRBJ2-5	medium-sized	-	TGTGCCAGCAATTTAGATCAAGAGACCCAGTACTTC	CASNLDQETQYF
TRBV7-9	TRBJ2-6	many	-	TGTGCCAGCAGCTCCACAGGGTATGGGGCCAACGTCCTGACTTTC	CASSSTGYGANVLTF
TRBV12-3/TRBV12-4	TRBJ1-3	many	-	TGTGCCAGCAGTCCCGAGGTGAGGCTCTCTGGAAACACCATATATTTT	CASSPEVRLSGNTIYF
TRBV7-3	TRBJ2-6	many	-	TGTGCCAGCAGCTTCAGCCGAGTCTCTGGGGCCAACGTCCTGACTTTC	CASSFSRVSGANVLTF
TRBV10-1	TRBJ2-2	few	-	TGCGCCAGCAGTGATCAGACGGGAGCCTTAACCGGGGAGCTGTTTTTT	CASSDQTGALTGELFF
TRBV12-3/TRBV12-4	TRBJ1-2	many	-	TGTTCCACCGCAGAACGTGGTAGGGGCTACACCTTC	CSTAERGRGYTF
TRBV10-3	TRBJ2-7	few	-	TGTGCCATCAGTGAGGATTCTTACGAGCAGTACTTC	CAISEDSYEQYF
TRBV6-5	TRBJ2-3	-	TRBD1	TGTGCCAGCAACAGGGGGGAGACGGATACGCAGTATTTT	CASNRGETDTQYF
TRBV11-2	TRBJ1-2	few	-	TGTGCCAGCAGCTTAGTTCTGGGACCCTATGGCTACACCTTC	CASSLVLGPYGYTF
TRBV7-3	TRBJ2-3	few	-	TGTGCCAGCAGCTTTCCGGGGATAGATACGCAGTATTTT	CASSFPGIDTQYF
TRBV29-1	TRBJ1-5	-	-	TGCAGCGTTACCGACAGCTACAATCAGCCCCAGCATTTT	CSVTDSYNQPQHF
TRBV7-2	TRBJ2-2	few	TRBD1	TGTGCCAGCAGCTTAGACAGGGGTTCGAACACCGGGGAGCTGTTTTTT	CASSLDRGSNTGELFF
TRBV6-6	TRBJ1-5	-	-	TGTGCCAGCAGTTACTCCAGTCAGCCCCAGCATTTT	CASSYSSQPQHF
TRBV7-9	TRBJ2-3	many	-	TGTGCCAGCAGCCCGGGACTTCTCAGCACAGATACGCAGTATTTT	CASSPGLLSTDTQYF
TRBV5-1	TRBJ2-1	few	TRBD1	TGCGCCAGCAGCTTGGGGACTGACAGGGTACGAGAGCAGTTCTTC	CASSLGTDRVREQFF
TRBV18	TRBJ2-7	-	-	TGTGCCAGCTCACCCCAACAGGGATACGAGCAGTACTTC	CASSPQQGYEQYF
TRBV15	TRBJ1-3	once	-	TGTGCCACCAGCACATTCACTGGAAACACCATATATTTT	CATSTFTGNTIYF
TRBV7-3	TRBJ1-2	few	-	TGTGCCAGCAGCGCCAAAGGCTATGGCTACACCTTC	CASSAKGYGYTF
TRBV6-2/TRBV6-3	TRBJ1-1	-	-	TGTGCCAGCAGTTACGGGCAGGGCTCGCCTCTTGAAGCTTTCTTT	CASSYGQGSPLEAFF
TRBV7-8	TRBJ2-7	many	-	TGTGCCAGCAGCTCCCCAACTCGACAGTCCTACGAGCAGTACTTC	CASSSPTRQSYEQYF
TRBV7-2	TRBJ1-2	many	TRBD1	TGTGCCAGCAGCGCCCCACAGGGGCTGGCCTACACCTTC	CASSAPQGLAYTF
TRBV7-2	TRBJ1-1	many	TRBD1	TGTGCCAGCAGCTCGAACAGGGGGGACAGCACTGAAGCTTTCTTT	CASSSNRGDSTEAFF
TRBV4-3	TRBJ1-6	-	-	TGCGCCAGCAGCCAGGGAGGCACGAGCTCCTATAATTCACCCCTCCACTTT	CASSQGGTSSYNSPLHF
TRBV10-3	TRBJ1-3	few	-	TGTGCCATCAGTTCCAGTGGTCCGGGAAACACCATATATTTT	CAISSSGPGNTIYF
TRBV5-6	TRBJ2-7	few	-	TGTGCCAGCAGCTTGGTCCTTGGCAGAACCTTCTTTGAGCAGTACTTC	CASSLVLGRTFFEQYF
TRBV7-9	TRBJ1-4	many	TRBD1	TGTGCCAGCACCAACAGGGGTTACGGTGAAAAACTGTTTTTT	CASTNRGYGEKLFF
TRBV11-2	TRBJ1-2	few	-	TGTGCCAGCAGCTTAAATGTGGAGGACTATGGCTACACCTTC	CASSLNVEDYGYTF
TRBV18	TRBJ1-2	few	-	TGTGCCAGCTCACCACGGAAGGGTGCCCCCTATGGCTACACCTTC	CASSPRKGAPYGYTF
TRBV11-2	TRBJ1-4	few	-	TGTGCCAGCAGCGCGATGGGGGGTAAACTGTTTTTT	CASSAMGGKLFF
TRBV11-1	TRBJ2-1	many	-	TGTGCCAGCAGCTTAGGGCCTAACAATGAGCAGTTCTTC	CASSLGPNNEQFF
TRBV12-3/TRBV12-4	TRBJ1-3	-	-	TGTGCCCCATGGACCCTGGGCAGGGCGTACTCTGGAAACACCATATATTTT	CAPWTLGRAYSGNTIYF
TRBV5-1	TRBJ2-7	-	-	TGCGCCAGCAGCTCCGGATGGGACCGGATTTCCTACGAGCAGTACTTC	CASSSGWDRISYEQYF
TRBV19	TRBJ2-1	-	-	TGTGCCAGTAGTACGTACAATGAGCAGTTCTTC	CASSTYNEQFF
TRBV29-1	TRBJ2-4	few	-	TGCAGCGTTGAAGCCCGAGGTTGGCCCGTGGGCAAAAACATTCAGTACTTC	CSVEARGWPVGKNIQYF
TRBV5-1	TRBJ2-3	many	TRBD2	TGCGCCAGCAGCATCTCACTAGCGGGGGGCACAGATACGCAGTATTTT	CASSISLAGGTDTQYF
TRBV9	TRBJ1-6	-	-	TGTGCCACCCCCCCCCTAATGGATTCACCCCTCCACTTT	CATPPLMDSPLHF
TRBV9	TRBJ2-5	-	TRBD2	TGTGCCAGCAGCCCAGCGGGACCACGTGAGACCCAGTACTTC	CASSPAGPRETQYF
TRBV10-3	TRBJ1-5	-	TRBD1	TGTGCCATCAAGAGGGACAGGGATCAGCCCCAGCATTTT	CAIKRDRDQPQHF
TRBV29-1	TRBJ1-4	few	TRBD1	TGCAGCGTTCGGGACAGAGCTGAAAAACTGTTTTTT	CSVRDRAEKLFF
TRBV11-2	TRBJ2-1	many	TRBD2	TGTGCCAGCAGCTTAAGCGCGGGGGGGCTCTACAATGAGCAGTTCTTC	CASSLSAGGLYNEQFF
TRBV4-1	TRBJ1-5	many	-	TGCGCCAGCAGCCACCCAGGAAAAAAACAGCCCCAGCATTTT	CASSHPGKKQPQHF
TRBV5-6	TRBJ2-1	few	TRBD1	TGTGCCAGCAGCCTCGGGACAGTCTACAATGAGCAGTTCTTC	CASSLGTVYNEQFF
TRBV18	TRBJ2-3	few	-	TGTGCCAGCTCACCACCCACCAGGGAGCAGGATACGCAGTATTTT	CASSPPTREQDTQYF
TRBV5-1	TRBJ1-2	few	TRBD1	TGCGCCAGCAGCTTGGACACAGGGGTCCAGATAGGCTACACCTTC	CASSLDTGVQIGYTF
TRBV3-1	TRBJ1-2	few	-	TGTGCCAGCAGCCAAGAGAGAGGGGACGGCTACACCTTC	CASSQERGDGYTF
TRBV11-2	TRBJ1-6	-	-	TGTGCCAGCAGCTTAGATGCAGGATTTAATTCACCCCCCCACTTT	CASSLDAGFNSPPHF
TRBV7-2	TRBJ2-4	-	-	TGTGCCAGCAGCTTCACCCAGGGAGCCAAAAACATTCAGTACTTC	CASSFTQGAKNIQYF
TRBV24-1	TRBJ1-2	-	-	TGTGCCACCAGTGATTTGCAGGAGAGTGACTACACCTTC	CATSDLQESDYTF
TRBV6-2/TRBV6-3	TRBJ2-7	many	-	TGTGCCAGCAACCCGCTCCGCGGAGGGGATTCCTACGAGCAGTACTTC	CASNPLRGGDSYEQYF
TRBV20-1	TRBJ2-3	-	TRBD2	TGCAGTGCTAGAGGTTTAGCGGGGGCCTGGGGCACAGATACGCAGTATTTT	CSARGLAGAWGTDTQYF
TRBV9	TRBJ1-1	many	-	TGTGCCAGCAGCGTTGGGGGCACTGAAGCTTTCTTT	CASSVGGTEAFF
TRBV11-1	TRBJ1-5	many	TRBD1	TGTGCCAGCAGCTCGGACAGGAGCAATCAGCCCCAGCATTTT	CASSSDRSNQPQHF
TRBV7-6	TRBJ2-2	few	TRBD1	TGTGCCAGCAGCTTGGGGACAGGGACCACCGGGGAGCTGTTTTTT	CASSLGTGTTGELFF
TRBV28	TRBJ2-7	-	TRBD1	TGTGCCAGCAGTTCCCAGGGACAGACTTACTTC	CASSSQGQTYF
TRBV7-3	TRBJ2-1	-	-	TGTGCCAGCAGCTTAAAGGGACTGGACGCGCTATGGCAGTTCTTC	CASSLKGLDALWQFF